The 9 T cell receptor beta chains given below trace back to one sample, sequenced in a study of blood T cell repertoires in COVID-19. Assay: immunoSEQ multiplex PCR; the TCRdb copy retains only in-frame clones and omits some. The data contain tens of thousands of clones, around 85% of them singletons. The sequenced sample consisted of peripheral blood. These TCRs come from a woman older than 75 with active or convalescent COVID-19.

The chain links TRBV6-5 to TRBJ2-7, with a tentative D call TRBD2 (5 bases). Germline V gives CDR1 MNHEY, CDR2 SVGAGI. This CDR3 is 14 amino acids long. Trimming removed 4 bases from V and 0 bases from J, with 10 bases in between. CDR3 DNA: TGTGCCAGCAGTTCCCTGGAGGCCTCCTACGAGCAGTACTTC. Encoded protein: CASSSLEASYEQYF.

This clone came up once. The chain joins TRBV2 to TRBJ1-6, with D perhaps matching TRBD1 (5 bases). Germline V gives CDR1 SNHLY, CDR2 FYNNEI. The CDR3 has 14 amino acids. V was pared by 6 bases and J by 6 bases, with 12 bases between. This chain's CDR3 is CASSGGNLNSPLHF. The CDR3 nucleotides read TGTGCCAGCAGCGGGGGAAACCTTAATTCACCCCTCCACTTT.

This chain connects TRBV10-3 to TRBJ1-2, with D possibly matching TRBD1 (6 bases). V was clipped by 10 bases and J by 4 bases, with 25 bases between them. This CDR3 region has 16 residues. Germline CDR1 is ENHRY and CDR2 is SYGVKD. CDR3 DNA: TGTGCCAACGCCGGGGGGCCCGGAGGGGTGGGCTATGGCTACACCTTC. Translated, it gives CANAGGPGGVGYGYTF.

The rearrangement joins TRBV29-1 to TRBJ2-2; TRBD2 might be the D (5 bases). V lost 0 bases and J 4 bases, leaving 12 bases between the germline ends. CDR1 and CDR2 from the germline V gene are SQVTM and ANQGSEA. This CDR3 has 15 amino acids. The CDR3 loop reads CSVEDTIGGTGELFF. The CDR3 DNA follows: TGCAGCGTTGAAGACACCATTGGAGGCACCGGGGAGCTGTTTTTT.

The rearrangement links TRBV2 to TRBJ1-1, with 8 positions matching TRBD1. This CDR3 is 13 amino acids long. V shed 8 bases and J 1 base; nucleotides not matched to a gene: 3. Germline V lookup: CDR1 SNHLY, CDR2 FYNNEI. This chain's CDR3 is CASAGTGNTEAFF. CDR3 bases: TGTGCCAGCGCCGGGACAGGGAACACTGAAGCTTTCTTT.

The chain recombines TRBV14 with TRBJ1-6; maybe TRBD1 (5 bases). This CDR3 is built from 14 residues. CDR1 and CDR2 (germline): SGHDN, FVKESK. Trimming pared 1 base from V and 6 bases from J, leaving 7 bases between. CDR3 DNA: TGTGCCAGCAGCCAAGTAGGGGCTAATTCACCCCTCCACTTT. Translated, it gives CASSQVGANSPLHF.

The chain uses TRBV1 and TRBJ1-5; the DNA was not compared with TRBD1, the D call given in the table. TRBV1 is a recognized pseudogene. The CDR3 length is 17 residues. The CDR3, as DNA: TGCACCAGCAGCCAAGAAAACAGTTCAGCACGCAATCAGCCCCAGCATTTT. As protein: CTSSQENSSARNQPQHF.

The genes are TRBV5-4 and TRBJ2-3; weak D call: TRBD2 (6 bases). The CDR3 consists of 13 residues. The V end was cut by 3 bases, the J end by 6 bases, with 11 bases between. Germline-derived CDR1 and CDR2 are SGHNT and YYREEE (reference sequence). The CDR3 DNA reads TGTGCCAGCAGCTCGGCGGGGACTGATACGCAGTATTTT. The encoded protein is CASSSAGTDTQYF. Supplemented by reference TRBV5-4 and TRBJ2-3, the full variable domain reads ETGVTQSPTHLIKTRGQQVTLRCSSQSGHNTVSWYQQALGQGPQFIFQYYREEENGRGNFPPRFSGLQFPNYSSELNVNALELDDSALYLCASSSAGTDTQYFGPGTRLTVL.

The rearrangement uses TRBV7-9 and TRBJ2-7; 10 bases align to TRBD1. The ends lost 4 bases at V and 2 bases at J; junction bases unmatched: 2. CDR1 is SEHNR, CDR2 FQNEAQ, per germline (reference sequence). The CDR3 has 14 amino acids. The DNA of the CDR3 is TGTGCCAGCAGCTGGACAGGGGGAGCCTACGAGCAGTACTTC. Encoded protein: CASSWTGGAYEQYF.